The 14 T cell receptor beta chains below all came from one sample that was sequenced in a study of blood T cell repertoires in COVID-19. Profiling relied on immunoSEQ multiplex PCR, and the TCRdb table lists in-frame clones only, not all of them. The sample records roughly 36,000 clones, roughly 94% being singletons. The sample comprised peripheral blood. The receptors derive from a human donor with active COVID-19. The donor label of this sample is uncertain.

This clone was found once. The gene calls are TRBV5-6 and TRBJ2-5; a possible D gene is TRBD2 (5 bases). Trimming pared 1 base from V and 6 bases from J, leaving 19 bases between. The CDR3 covers 16 residues. Germline loops: CDR1 SGHDT, CDR2 YYEEEE. The CDR3 sequence is CASSLQHGIGFKTQYF. In nucleotides, the CDR3 is TGTGCCAGCAGCTTGCAACACGGGATTGGATTTAAGACCCAGTACTTC. The whole variable domain, remainder taken from reference TRBV5-6 and TRBJ2-5, is DAGVTQSPTHLIKTRGQQVTLRCSPKSGHDTVSWYQQALGQGPQFIFQYYEEEERQRGNFPDRFSGHQFPNYSSELNVNALLLGDSALYLCASSLQHGIGFKTQYFGPGTRLLVL.

V is TRBV29-1 and J is TRBJ2-1; 12 nucleotides align to TRBD2. CDR3 size: 15 residues. Germline values: CDR1 SQVTM, CDR2 ANQGSEA. Germline trimming cut 8 bases from V and 6 bases from J; bases unmatched to any gene: 11. The CDR3 bases are TGCAGCTCTGCTAGCGGGGGGGCCGTGAGCAATGAGCAGTTCTTC. Residues: CSSASGGAVSNEQFF.

The V and J genes are TRBV9 and TRBJ2-3, with D possibly TRBD2 on 6 matching bases. Germline CDR1 reads SGDLS; CDR2 reads YYNGEE. V was cut by 7 bases and J by 2 bases, with 17 bases left in between. The CDR3 totals 15 residues. CDR3 sequence: CASARDGRVTDTQYF. The CDR3 DNA is TGTGCCAGCGCCCGGGACGGGAGAGTCACAGATACGCAGTATTTT.

The chain carries TRBV5-1 and TRBJ1-6; 7 bases match TRBD1. This CDR3 spans 14 amino acids. Germline loops: CDR1 SGHRS, CDR2 YFSETQ. The V gene end was trimmed by 4 bases and the J gene end by 6 bases; junction bases not matched to a gene: 4. CDR3 nucleotides: TGCGCCAGCAGCGACGGGACAGTTAATTCACCCCTCCACTTT. It specifies CASSDGTVNSPLHF.

V and J are TRBV3-1 (or the pseudogene TRBV3-2) and TRBJ1-1; D not certain. Trimming shortened V by 6 bases and J by 1 base, and 9 bases separated the two germline ends. This CDR3 is 13 amino acids long. Per germline, CDR1 LGHDT and CDR2 YNNKEL (reference sequence). The CDR3 region is CASSGGRNTEAFF. The CDR3 region has the DNA TGTGCCAGCAGTGGAGGAAGGAACACTGAAGCTTTCTTT.

This chain uses TRBV5-1 with TRBJ1-4; D possibly corresponds to TRBD1 (6 bases). Trimming took 2 bases from V and 2 from J, leaving 10 bases between them. The CDR3 spans 15 residues. Germline V gives CDR1 SGHRS, CDR2 YFSETQ. The CDR3 is CASSLKQGTNEKLFF. As DNA, the CDR3 is TGCGCCAGCAGCTTAAAACAGGGCACTAATGAAAAACTGTTTTTT.

This chain uses TRBV5-1 with TRBJ1-1, with a possible D match to TRBD1 (6 bases). Germline V gene sequence: CDR1 SGHRS, CDR2 YFSETQ. The CDR3 is 14 residues long. Trimming removed 2 bases from V and 1 base from J, with 9 bases in between. CDR3 bases: TGCGCCAGCAGCTTAACCAGGGGGAACACTGAAGCTTTCTTT. It is translated as CASSLTRGNTEAFF.

The chain couples TRBV27 to TRBJ1-2, with TRBD1 matching 9 bases. This CDR3 is 13 amino acids long. The J segment lost 8 bases and the V segment lost 5 bases, leaving 6 bases of the junction unmatched. Germline V lookup: CDR1 MNHEY, CDR2 SMNVEV (reference sequence). The CDR3 DNA follows: TGTGCCAGCAGTGTACAGGGGGCTGGAGGCTACACCTTC. This gives the protein CASSVQGAGGYTF.

The gene calls are TRBV6-5 and TRBJ2-3, with 8 bases aligning to TRBD2. The V and J ends lost 6 bases and 4 bases, in that order; junction bases with no gene match: 6. This CDR3 has 14 residues. From germline, CDR1 is MNHEY and CDR2 SVGAGI. The DNA for the CDR3 is TGTGCCAGCAGCCGTAGGACTAGCCCAGATACGCAGTATTTT. Translated: CASSRRTSPDTQYF.

CDR3 nucleotide sequence: TGTGCCAGCAGCCCCCGGCCCCTGGGACATTCCCATACACCCGGGGAGCTGTTTTTT. It yields the protein CASSPRPLGHSHTPGELFF. The chain links TRBV9 to TRBJ2-2, with D tentatively TRBD1 (6 bases). This CDR3 is 19 amino acids long. CDR1 and CDR2 from the germline V gene are SGDLS and YYNGEE. V lost 4 bases and J lost 6, with 28 bases in between.

CDR3 coding DNA: TGTGCCAGTAGTTCGCCATGGACAGGCAAGAACTATGGCTACACCTTC. Residues: CASSSPWTGKNYGYTF. V usage is TRBV19 and J usage is TRBJ1-2; TRBD1 matches 7 bases. Germline V gene data show CDR1 as LNHDA and CDR2 as SQIVND (reference sequence). The CDR3 consists of 16 residues. Trimming at V came to 5 bases and at J to 2 bases, leaving 11 bases not matched to a gene.

As DNA, the CDR3 is TGTGCCATCTCTACAGGGAACTACGAGCAGTACTTC. Encoded protein: CAISTGNYEQYF. The chain employs TRBV10-3 and TRBJ2-7; a possible D gene is TRBD1 (6 bases). Trimming removed 8 bases from V and 3 bases from J, with 11 bases in between. The CDR3 extends over 12 amino acids. Germline CDR1 reads ENHRY; CDR2 reads SYGVKD.

The V gene is TRBV6-5, the J gene TRBJ1-1; possible D gene TRBD1, 5 bases. V was clipped by 5 bases and J by 0 bases, with 10 bases between them. The length of the CDR3 is 14 residues. Germline V lookup: CDR1 MNHEY, CDR2 SVGAGI. Here the CDR3 DNA reads TGTGCCAGCAGTACCGGGACTTTGAACACTGAAGCTTTCTTT. Translated, it gives CASSTGTLNTEAFF.

V gene TRBV11-2 combines with J gene TRBJ2-1; D possibly corresponds to TRBD2 (6 bases). The germline V gene has CDR1 SGHAT and CDR2 FQNNGV. The CDR3 runs to 15 residues. Trimming stripped 3 bases from V and 7 bases from J, with 16 bases between. This CDR3 reads CASSFPPGEGNEQFF. DNA of the CDR3: TGTGCCAGCAGCTTCCCGCCGGGAGAGGGTAATGAGCAGTTCTTC.